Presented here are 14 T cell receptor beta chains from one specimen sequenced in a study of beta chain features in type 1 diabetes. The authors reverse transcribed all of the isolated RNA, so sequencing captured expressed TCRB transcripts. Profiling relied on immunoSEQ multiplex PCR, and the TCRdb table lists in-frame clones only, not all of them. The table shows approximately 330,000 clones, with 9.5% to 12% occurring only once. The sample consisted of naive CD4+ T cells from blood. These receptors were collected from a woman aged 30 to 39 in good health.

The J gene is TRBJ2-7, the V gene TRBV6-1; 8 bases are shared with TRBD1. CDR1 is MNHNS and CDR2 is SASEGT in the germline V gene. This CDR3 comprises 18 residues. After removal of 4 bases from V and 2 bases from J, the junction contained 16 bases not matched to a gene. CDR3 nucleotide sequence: TGTGCCAGCAGTGGCCCGGGACAGGAAACTAAGGGTGCCTACGAGCAGTACTTC. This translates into CASSGPGQETKGAYEQYF.

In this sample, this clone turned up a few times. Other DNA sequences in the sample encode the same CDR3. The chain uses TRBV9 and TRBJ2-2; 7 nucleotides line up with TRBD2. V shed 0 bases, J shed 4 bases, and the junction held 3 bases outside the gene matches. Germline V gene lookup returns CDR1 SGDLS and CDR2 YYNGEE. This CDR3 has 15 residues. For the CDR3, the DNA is TGTGCCAGCAGCGTAGAGTTAGCGGGCACCGGGGAGCTGTTTTTT. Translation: CASSVELAGTGELFF.

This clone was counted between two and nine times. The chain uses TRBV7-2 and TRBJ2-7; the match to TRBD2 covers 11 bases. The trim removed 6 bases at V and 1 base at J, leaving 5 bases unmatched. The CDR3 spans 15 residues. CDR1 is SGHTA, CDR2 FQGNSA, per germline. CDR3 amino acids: CASRPRLAGSYEQYF. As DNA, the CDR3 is TGTGCCAGCAGGCCTAGACTAGCGGGGTCCTACGAGCAGTACTTC.

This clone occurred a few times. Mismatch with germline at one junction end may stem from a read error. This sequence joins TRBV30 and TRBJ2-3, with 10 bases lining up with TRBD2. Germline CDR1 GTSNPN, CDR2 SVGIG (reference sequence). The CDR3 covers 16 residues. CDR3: CAWSVLSSGSRDTQYF. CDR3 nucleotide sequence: TGTGCCTGGAGTGTACTCTCTAGCGGGAGCAGAGATACGCAGTATTTT.

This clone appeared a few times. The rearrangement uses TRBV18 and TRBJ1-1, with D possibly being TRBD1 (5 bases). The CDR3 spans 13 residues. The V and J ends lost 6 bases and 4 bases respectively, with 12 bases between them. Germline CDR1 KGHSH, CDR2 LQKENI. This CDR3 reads CASSATELTEAFF. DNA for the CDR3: TGTGCCAGCTCGGCGACAGAACTCACTGAAGCTTTCTTT.

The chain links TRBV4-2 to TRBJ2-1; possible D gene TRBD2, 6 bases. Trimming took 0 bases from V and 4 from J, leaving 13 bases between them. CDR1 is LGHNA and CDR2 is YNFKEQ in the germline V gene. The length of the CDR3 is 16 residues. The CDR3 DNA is TGTGCCAGCAGCCAAGATCAAATAGCGGCATACAATGAGCAGTTCTTC. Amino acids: CASSQDQIAAYNEQFF.

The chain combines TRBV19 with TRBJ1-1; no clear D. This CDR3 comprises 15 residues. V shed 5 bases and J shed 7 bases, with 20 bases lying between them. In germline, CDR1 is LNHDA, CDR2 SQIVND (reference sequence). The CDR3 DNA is TGTGCCAGTAGTCCCACCCTTCGCGACATGAGTGAAGCTTTCTTT. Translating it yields CASSPTLRDMSEAFF.

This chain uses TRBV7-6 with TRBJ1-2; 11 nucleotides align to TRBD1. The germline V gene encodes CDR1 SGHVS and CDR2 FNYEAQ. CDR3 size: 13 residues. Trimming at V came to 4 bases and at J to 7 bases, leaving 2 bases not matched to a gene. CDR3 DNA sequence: TGTGCCAGCAGCTCCGGGACAGGGGGTGGCTACACCTTC. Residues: CASSSGTGGGYTF.

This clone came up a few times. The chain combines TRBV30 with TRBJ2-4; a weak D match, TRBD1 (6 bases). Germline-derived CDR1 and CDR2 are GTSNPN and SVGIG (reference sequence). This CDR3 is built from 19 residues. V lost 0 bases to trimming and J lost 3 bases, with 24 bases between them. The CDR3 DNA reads TGTGCCTGGAGTGTACGAATTGGGATCACAGGGATAGGCAAAAACATTCAGTACTTC. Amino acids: CAWSVRIGITGIGKNIQYF.

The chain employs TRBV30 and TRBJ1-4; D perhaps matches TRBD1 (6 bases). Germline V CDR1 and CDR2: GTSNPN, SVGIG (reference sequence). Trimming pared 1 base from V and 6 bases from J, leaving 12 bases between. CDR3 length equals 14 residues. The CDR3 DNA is TGTGCCTGGAGTGATGGCAGGGGTGATGAAAAACTGTTTTTT. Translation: CAWSDGRGDEKLFF.

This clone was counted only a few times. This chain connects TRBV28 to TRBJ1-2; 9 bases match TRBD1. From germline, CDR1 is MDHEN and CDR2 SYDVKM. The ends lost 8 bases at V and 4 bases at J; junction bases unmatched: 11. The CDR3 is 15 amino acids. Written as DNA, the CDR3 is TGTGCCAGCCGAAGACCGGGACAGGGACCCTATGGCTACACCTTC. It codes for CASRRPGQGPYGYTF.

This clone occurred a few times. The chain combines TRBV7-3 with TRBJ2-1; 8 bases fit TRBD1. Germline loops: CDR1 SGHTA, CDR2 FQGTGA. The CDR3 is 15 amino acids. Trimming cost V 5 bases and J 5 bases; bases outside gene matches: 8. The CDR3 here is CASSPGTGNHNEQFF. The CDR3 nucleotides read TGTGCCAGCAGCCCCGGGACAGGTAACCACAATGAGCAGTTCTTC.

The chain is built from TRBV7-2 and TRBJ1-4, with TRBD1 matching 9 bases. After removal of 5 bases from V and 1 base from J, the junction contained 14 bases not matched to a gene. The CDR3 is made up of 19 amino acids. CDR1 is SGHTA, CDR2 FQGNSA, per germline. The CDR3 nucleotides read TGTGCCAGCAGCCCCTTGTCTTGGGACAGGGCCGAAACTAATGAAAAACTGTTTTTT. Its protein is CASSPLSWDRAETNEKLFF.

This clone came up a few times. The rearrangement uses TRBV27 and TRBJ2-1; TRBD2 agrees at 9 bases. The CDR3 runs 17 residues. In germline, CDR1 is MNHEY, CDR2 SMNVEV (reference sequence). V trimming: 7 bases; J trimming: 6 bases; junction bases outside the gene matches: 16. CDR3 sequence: CASTWSASLSGSNEQFF. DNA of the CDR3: TGTGCCAGCACCTGGTCGGCCAGTCTTAGCGGGAGCAATGAGCAGTTCTTC.